This T cell receptor (beta chain) was retrieved from a study of cytomegalovirus exposure and HLA in healthy donors (dated by TCRdb to the late 2010s). The study in broad terms: According to a later analysis, the roughly 130 validation repertoires were produced on the same platform as the 666 repertoires of the first cohort. The study aimed to test whether signatures of past pathogen exposure could be identified by cataloging public T cell receptors. In addition to the first cohort of about 650 subjects, a separate validation cohort of 130 or so different subjects was used. The study combined high-throughput TCR immunosequencing, statistical association of individual TCRs with disease status, and machine learning to predict cytomegalovirus infection status.

The research as a whole found: In both the original and validation cohorts, the classifier was reported to diagnose cytomegalovirus status with high specificity and sensitivity. While some public TCRs were present in many individuals, most TCR sequences turned up only very rarely across donors. A later analysis lacked HLA typing for the validation cohort, so it scored co-occurrence in that cohort across all 130 or so repertoires. The authors suggested that the approach could potentially be generalized to other disease states and immunological phenotypes. A total of 164 TCR beta chains were listed by the study as associated with cytomegalovirus. In vitro tests confirmed that a few of the cytomegalovirus-associated TCR beta chains recognize cytomegalovirus antigens. Of the cluster scores, approximately 94% were above 0 in a later analysis, which found that TCRs clustered in the first cohort also tended to co-occur in the roughly 130 validation repertoires.

Library method: the immunoSEQ multiplex PCR assay. Concerning the study's data processing: To diagnose cytomegalovirus status from the catalog of TCR beta chain sequences, a statistical classification framework was built. TCRdb mirrors the immuneACCESS table, restricted to in-frame sequences. Some clones are absent from its copies; in checked studies, under half trace to an unresolved V gene, and the reason for the others is unknown. V, J and clone size reflect that table, while D and trimming were determined from the DNA. For this sample the table gives fewer than 200,000 clones, of which approximately 83% were detected only once. The biggest ten clones account for approximately 3% of the sample. Spanning cysteine to phenylalanine, the CDR3 consists of 15 amino acids. The only DNA kept is the CDR3, 45 bases in frame from the first base. The germline V gene (reference sequence) supplies CDR1 SGHNT and CDR2 YYREEE. The V and J ends are trimmed by 2 bases and 2 bases, leaving 12 bases between them.

The donors were included in the validation cohort of some 110 subjects, a group kept apart from the roughly 610-subject first cohort. A note on this clone: Its target antigen remains unknown. Base qualities are not provided; no much larger clone lies one nucleotide away.

The receptor's source is a woman aged 18-29 years in good health and CMV-seropositive. Sequenced material: PBMCs. Recombination linked TRBV5-4 to TRBJ2-3; TRBD1 might be the D gene, on 5 matching bases. The nucleotides are TGTGCCAGCAGCTTAGGGGCTGGGATCACAGATACGCAGTATTTT. Its amino acids are CASSLGAGITDTQYF. Supplemented by the reference TRBV5-4 and TRBJ2-3 proteins around the CDR3, the complete variable domain is ETGVTQSPTHLIKTRGQQVTLRCSSQSGHNTVSWYQQALGQGPQFIFQYYREEENGRGNFPPRFSGLQFPNYSSELNVNALELDDSALYLCASSLGAGITDTQYFGPGTRLTVL.